The rows below give T cell receptor beta chains drawn from one sample of a study of blood T cell repertoires in COVID-19. Profiled with immunoSEQ multiplex PCR; TCRdb holds only in-frame clones, not every one. The sample lists about 200,000 clones; 70% to 90% were seen once. Sequencing was performed on peripheral blood. The receptors derive from a woman over 75 with acute or convalescent COVID-19. CDR3s include the opening cysteine and the closing phenylalanine or tryptophan. Fields, in order: V gene, J gene, D gene, clone size, CDR3 DNA, CDR3 protein. D genes are given only for firm matches. The listing skips clone size in some rows; elsewhere it reads once, few, many or a size class.

>TRBV6-1|TRBJ2-7|.|few
TGTGCCAGCAGTGAACAAGGTCTAGTTTACGAGCAGTACTTC
CASSEQGLVYEQYF
>TRBV5-1|TRBJ1-1|.|few
TGCGCCAGCAGCTTACTAGGCACTTCGAACACTGAAGCTTTCTTT
CASSLLGTSNTEAFF
>TRBV18|TRBJ1-5|TRBD1|.
TGTGCCAGCTCACAGACAGGGGAGACTCAGCCCCAGCATTTT
CASSQTGETQPQHF
>TRBV30|TRBJ2-5|TRBD2|.
TGTGCCTGGAGTGGATCGGGACTAGGAAAAGAGACCCAGTACTTC
CAWSGSGLGKETQYF
>TRBV5-6|TRBJ2-5|TRBD2|few
TGTGCCAGCAGCTTGTGGCTAGCGGGAGTCGGGGAGACCCAGTACTTC
CASSLWLAGVGETQYF
>TRBV10-2|TRBJ2-1|TRBD2|few
TGCGCCAGCAGTGAGTGGGCTAGCGGCCATGAGCAGTTCTTC
CASSEWASGHEQFF
>TRBV6-2/TRBV6-3|TRBJ2-7|TRBD2|.
TGTGCCAGCAGTTACTCGATAGCGGGAGACAGCTCCTACGAGCAGTACTTC
CASSYSIAGDSSYEQYF
>TRBV7-8|TRBJ2-5|TRBD2|.
TGTGCCAGCAGCTTAGTAGCGGGAGGGCCCTACTTC
CASSLVAGGPYF
>TRBV6-1|TRBJ1-5|TRBD1|.
TGTGCCAGCAGTGAAGAGGCAGGGGGTTATCAGCCCCAGCATTTT
CASSEEAGGYQPQHF
>TRBV10-3|TRBJ1-2|TRBD1|.
TGTGCCATCACGGGACAGGGCTACTATGGCTACACCTTC
CAITGQGYYGYTF
>TRBV11-2|TRBJ1-4|.|.
TGTGCCAGCAGCTTAGAAGGGTATGAGGAGGCCCCTGAAAAACTGTTTTTT
CASSLEGYEEAPEKLFF
>TRBV24-1|TRBJ2-5|TRBD1|few
TGTGCCACCAGTGATCATACAGGGGGTCAGGAGACCCAGTACTTC
CATSDHTGGQETQYF
>TRBV5-1|TRBJ2-5|TRBD2|.
TGCGCCAGCAGCTTGGAAGGACTAGCATCGGAGACCCAGTACTTC
CASSLEGLASETQYF
>TRBV7-2|TRBJ2-1|.|.
TGTGCCAGCAGCTCCGGGACTCCCTACAATGGGGAGCAGTTCTTC
CASSSGTPYNGEQFF
>TRBV20-1|TRBJ2-7|.|.
TGCAGTGCCTGGGGCGGTTACGAGCAGTACTTC
CSAWGGYEQYF
>TRBV6-6|TRBJ2-5|TRBD1|few
TGTGCCAGCAGTTACTCGTGGACAGGGACAGGGGAGACCCAGTACTTC
CASSYSWTGTGETQYF
>TRBV18|TRBJ1-2|TRBD1|.
TGTGCCAGCTCACAGGGGACAGGAAGCTATGGCTACACCTTC
CASSQGTGSYGYTF
>TRBV9|TRBJ1-1|.|.
TGTGCCAGCAGCGTAGCCCCCTCCACTGAAGCTTTCTTT
CASSVAPSTEAFF
>TRBV18|TRBJ1-1|TRBD1|.
TGTGCCAGCTCAATTACTTCTCTGACAGGGATCATGAACACTGAAGCTTTCTTT
CASSITSLTGIMNTEAFF
>TRBV7-2|TRBJ2-7|TRBD1|.
TGTGCCAGCAGCTTAGCCGGGACAGCCTACGAGCAGTACTTC
CASSLAGTAYEQYF
>TRBV6-5|TRBJ1-6|.|.
TGTGCCAGCAGTTCTCCATCCAGCTCCTATAATTCACCCCTCCACTTT
CASSSPSSSYNSPLHF
>TRBV19|TRBJ1-1|.|.
TGTGCCAGTAGTAGTCGCGGGTTGACTGAAGCTTTCTTT
CASSSRGLTEAFF
>TRBV2|TRBJ2-2|TRBD1|once
TGTGCCAGCAGTGAAACAGGGGTGCCCGGGGAGCTGTTTTTT
CASSETGVPGELFF
>TRBV18|TRBJ1-2|.|.
TGTGCCAGCTCACCGTCACAGGGCTATGGCTACACCTTC
CASSPSQGYGYTF
>TRBV5-5|TRBJ2-1|TRBD2|few
TGTGCCAGCAGCACCGGGACTAGCAATTACAATGAGCAGTTCTTC
CASSTGTSNYNEQFF
>TRBV7-2|TRBJ1-2|.|.
TGTGCCAGCAGCTTAATTGGCGGGTTAAACTATGGCTACACCTTC
CASSLIGGLNYGYTF
>TRBV7-2|TRBJ1-4|.|.
TGTGCCAGCAGCTTAGGACGGAGAAATGAAAAACTGTTTTTT
CASSLGRRNEKLFF
>TRBV9|TRBJ2-5|.|.
TGTGCCAGCAGCGTAGGCCCGATCCTCGGCGGGGCTCAAGAGACCCAGTACTTC
CASSVGPILGGAQETQYF
>TRBV30|TRBJ1-5|.|.
TGTGCCTGGAGTGAGGCTGGAAGGGGATATAGCAATCAGCCCCAGCATTTT
CAWSEAGRGYSNQPQHF
>TRBV6-5|TRBJ1-6|.|.
TGTGCCAGCAGCCACAAACCCCGGACATCCCGTTTGTACCACTTT
CASSHKPRTSRLYHF
>TRBV27|TRBJ1-6|TRBD1|.
TGTGCCAGCAGTCCTTCAGGGGGCGGTTCACCCCTCCACTTT
CASSPSGGGSPLHF
>TRBV15|TRBJ2-2|TRBD2|few
TGTGCCACCAGCAGAGATGGGAGCGGGGTGGAGAAGCTGTTTTTT
CATSRDGSGVEKLFF
>TRBV5-4|TRBJ2-3|TRBD2|.
TGTGCCAGCAGCTTGGGTGTAGTAGGGGCTAGCGGGAGTTTCGATACGCAGTATTTT
CASSLGVVGASGSFDTQYF
>TRBV28|TRBJ2-7|.|.
TGTGCCAGCAGTTCGTCAGGGGCCCTCACCTACGAGCAGTACTTC
CASSSSGALTYEQYF
>TRBV18|TRBJ2-1|.|once
TGTGCCAGCTCACCACGGGGAGCTGGATACTTGCTGAATGAGCAGTTCTTC
CASSPRGAGYLLNEQFF
>TRBV18|TRBJ2-5|TRBD2|.
TGTGCCAGCTCACCACCGGAACTAGCGGTACAAGAGACCCAGTACTTC
CASSPPELAVQETQYF
>TRBV7-2|TRBJ1-4|.|.
TGTGCCAGCAGCCCGTCTTCGGGGATCGCTAATGAAAAACTGTTTTTT
CASSPSSGIANEKLFF
>TRBV7-8|TRBJ2-2|TRBD1|.
TGTGCCAGCAGACAGGGACAGGGCAACACCGGGGAGCTGTTTTTT
CASRQGQGNTGELFF